This T cell receptor (beta chain) was captured by sequencing in a study of identical twins. Germline CDR1 reads SGHTA; CDR2 reads FQGNSA. This CDR3 has 17 amino acids. V shed 3 bases, J shed 4 bases, and the junction held 10 bases outside the gene matches. Unique molecular identifiers were present on the cDNA, which also gained a universal primer site by template switching. Each CDR3 protein gets one entry after TCRdb re-called the 5' RACE reads with MiXCR. In the table there are 1.5 million to 2 million distinct CDR3 sequences, 25% to 35% of which are singletons. As concerns this clonotype: Its antigen is not known.

Overall study results and limits: Modelling underestimated the level of out-of-frame TCR alpha sharing observed in monozygotic twins. For out-of-frame beta sequences, excess twin sharing was weaker.

This chain connects TRBV7-2 to TRBJ2-1; 9 positions agree with TRBD2. The clonotype was recovered from a newborn girl in good health. Sequences were obtained from cord blood. CDR3 protein: CASSLTSGLLTYNEQFF. The CDR3 nucleotides read TGTGCCAGCAGCTTGACTAGCGGACTTTTGACTTACAATGAGCAGTTCTTC.